This passage covers 26 T cell receptor beta chains from one sample sequenced in a study of T cells in Graves' hyperthyroidism and ophthalmopathy. RNA transcripts yielded amplified TCR beta CDR3 regions. Carried out on the TCR CDR3, a first-round RT-PCR used the HTBI primer set. Each CDR3 protein is one row after TCRdb ran MiXCR on the multiplex PCR reads. This table has about 500,000 distinct CDR3 sequences, 16% appearing once. The sequencing sample was made of blood. These receptors came from a woman under 30 with Graves' hyperthyroidism.

The sample holds a few counts of this clonotype. V usage is TRBV4-2 and J usage is TRBJ1-4, with D tentatively TRBD1 (6 bases). This CDR3 has 16 residues. Trimming took 1 base from V and 7 from J, leaving 16 bases between them. Germline lookup yields CDR1 LGHNA and CDR2 YNFKEQ. The CDR3 loop reads CASSQVGRGGSEKLFF. The CDR3 DNA follows: TGTGCCAGCAGCCAAGTCGGGCGAGGGGGTAGTGAAAAACTGTTTTTT.

Comments on this clonotype: This may be a read error: a much more frequent sequence differs by one nucleotide. This chain joins TRBV2 and TRBJ1-4; 12 bases are shared with TRBD1. This CDR3 spans 18 amino acids. Per the germline V gene, CDR1 is SNHLY and CDR2 is FYNNEI. Here the CDR3 reads CASRTPGTGGAANEELFF. The CDR3 DNA sequence: TGTGCCAGCCGAACGCCCGGGACAGGGGGCGCGGCTAATGAAGAACTGTTTTTT.

This clonotype was counted a few times. The chain joins TRBV9 to TRBJ2-3; D might be TRBD1 or TRBD2, each matching 7 bases. The CDR3 is 19 amino acids. Germline values: CDR1 SGDLS, CDR2 YYNGEE. V was clipped by 4 bases and J by 3 bases, with 27 bases between them. The CDR3 protein is CASSPGEGRGLLVTDTQYF. CDR3 sequence (DNA): TGTGCCAGCAGCCCAGGGGAGGGGAGGGGGCTTTTGGTAACAGATACGCAGTATTTT.

A word on this clonotype: One junction end disagrees with the germline gene, perhaps due to a read error. The V gene is TRBV11-3, the J gene TRBJ2-1; D remains ambiguous. The CDR3 loop spans 11 amino acids. The V gene's germline CDR1 is SGHNT and CDR2 YENEEA. DNA for the CDR3: TGTCCCAGCAGCTTGTACAATGAGCAGTTCTTC. This gives the protein CPSSLYNEQFF.

The chain employs TRBV29-1 and TRBJ1-1, with TRBD1 as a possible D gene (5 bases). The CDR3 totals 15 residues. Germline values: CDR1 SQVTM, CDR2 ANQGSEA. V was shortened by 6 bases and J by 3 bases, with 20 bases between the two germline ends. The CDR3 reads CSVDDSLWAHTEAFF. In DNA, the CDR3 is TGCAGCGTAGACGACAGTTTATGGGCCCACACTGAAGCTTTCTTT.

This clonotype was recorded at least ten times. This chain joins TRBV11-2 and TRBJ2-2, with a weak D call TRBD1 (6 bases). Trimming stripped 1 base from V and 6 bases from J, with 15 bases between. This CDR3 region has 16 residues. Germline CDR1 reads SGHAT; CDR2 reads FQNNGV. This chain's CDR3 is CASSLALRQAAGELFF. The CDR3 coding sequence is TGTGCCAGCAGCTTAGCCCTACGACAGGCCGCCGGGGAGCTGTTTTTT.

This clonotype has at least ten counts. The chain links TRBV12-3 or TRBV12-4 to TRBJ1-4, with TRBD1 matching 8 bases. The trim removed 6 bases at V and 10 bases at J, leaving 4 bases unmatched. The CDR3 is made up of 12 amino acids. The CDR3 DNA sequence: TGTGCCAGCAGCGGACAGGGCGGAAAACTGTTTTTT. Amino acid sequence: CASSGQGGKLFF.

This clonotype turned up a few times. The chain has TRBV5-5 and TRBJ2-5; D may be TRBD1 or TRBD2 (5 bases each). The CDR3 is 16 amino acids. The germline CDR1 and CDR2 sequences are SGHKS and YYEKEE (reference sequence). Trimming stripped 0 bases from V and 1 base from J, with 13 bases between. The CDR3 region has the DNA TGTGCCAGCAGCTTGGAGGGACCAGCGGCCCAAGAGACCCAGTACTTC. This codes for CASSLEGPAAQETQYF.

This clonotype was seen many times. The genes are TRBV10-2 and TRBJ1-6; a weak D match, TRBD1 (5 bases). The CDR3 has 14 residues. The V end lost 6 bases, the J end lost 10 bases, and 16 bases lay between the germline ends. In germline, CDR1 is WSHSY, CDR2 SAAADI. CDR3 DNA: TGCGCCAGCAGGACTGGCAGGGAAGGCTCACCCCTCCACTTT. The encoded protein is CASRTGREGSPLHF.

This sequence joins TRBV29-1 and TRBJ2-4; weak D call: TRBD2 (6 bases). The CDR3 sequence is 12 residues long. Germline CDR1 and CDR2: SQVTM and ANQGSEA. V dropped 1 base and J dropped 7 bases, with 8 bases sitting between them. CDR3 amino acids: CSVEAGVNIQYF. CDR3 bases: TGCAGCGTTGAAGCGGGAGTGAACATTCAGTACTTC.

In this sample, this clonotype turned up a few times. The chain links TRBV28 to TRBJ2-1, with D possibly matching TRBD2 (6 bases). The CDR3 covers 16 residues. Trimming removed 4 bases at V and 3 bases at J, with 16 bases between. CDR1 is MDHEN, CDR2 SYDVKM, per germline. CDR3 residues: CASSSLGGDFYNEQFF. The CDR3 region has the DNA TGTGCCAGCAGTTCCCTGGGCGGGGACTTCTACAATGAGCAGTTCTTC.

The chain links TRBV4-2 to TRBJ1-2; D not resolved. The CDR3 consists of 13 residues. CDR1 is LGHNA and CDR2 is YNFKEQ in the germline V gene. Trimming pared 0 bases from V and 6 bases from J, leaving 8 bases between. CDR3 sequence: CASSQEGMDGYTF. The DNA of the CDR3 is TGTGCCAGCAGCCAAGAGGGGATGGATGGCTACACCTTC.

The V gene is TRBV5-1, the J gene TRBJ2-2; D is perhaps TRBD1 (6 bases). The CDR3 is 17 amino acids. CDR1 and CDR2 from the germline V gene are SGHRS and YFSETQ. V dropped 0 bases and J dropped 0 bases, with 12 bases sitting between them. The CDR3 DNA sequence: TGCGCCAGCAGCTTGGTTTCAGGGGCCGCGAACACCGGGGAGCTGTTTTTT. Protein product: CASSLVSGAANTGELFF.

This clonotype was recorded many times. V and J are TRBV11-2 and TRBJ2-7; TRBD1 agrees at 7 bases. This CDR3 contains 13 residues. V was pared by 3 bases and J by 6 bases, with 5 bases of the junction left unmatched. CDR1 SGHAT and CDR2 FQNNGV come from the germline V gene. In DNA form, the CDR3 reads TGTGCCAGCAGCTTCGAGGGGGCCTTCGAGCAGTACTTC. Translating it yields CASSFEGAFEQYF.

This clonotype was counted a few times. This chain connects TRBV20-1 to TRBJ2-1, with D tentatively TRBD2 (6 bases). The CDR3 consists of 11 residues. Germline V gene sequence: CDR1 DFQATT, CDR2 SNEGSKA (reference sequence). CDR3 bases: TGCAGCAAATTAAGGGGAGGTGAGCAGTTCTTC. It specifies CSKLRGGEQFF.

This sequence joins TRBV11-2 and TRBJ1-2; no firm D call. Germline-derived CDR1 and CDR2 are SGHAT and FQNNGV. The CDR3 covers 16 residues. V was cut by 7 bases and J by 2 bases, with 20 bases left in between. CDR3 bases: TGTGCCAGCACTACGGGAACCCTAATGAGGAACTATGGCTACACCTTC. Translating gives CASTTGTLMRNYGYTF.

This clonotype was counted ten times or more. This chain connects TRBV28 to TRBJ2-1; TRBD2 matches at 11 bases. The junction had 7 bases not matched to a gene; V was cut back by 6 bases and J by 9 bases. Per the germline V gene, CDR1 is MDHEN and CDR2 is SYDVKM. This CDR3 is built from 14 residues. Here the CDR3 DNA reads TGTGCCAGCAGCAAACTAGCGGGAGACGGTGAGCAGTTCTTC. Amino acid sequence: CASSKLAGDGEQFF.

The CDR3 DNA is TGTGCCAGCAGTTTTTCGAGGGATGGAGTTGCACAACTGTTTTTT. Encoded protein: CASSFSRDGVAQLFF. The rearrangement joins TRBV6-5 to TRBJ1-4; no reliable D call. Trimming removed 4 bases at V and 12 bases at J, with 21 bases between. This CDR3 region has 15 residues. CDR1 and CDR2 from the germline V gene are MNHEY and SVGAGI.

This clonotype was counted many times. CDR3 nucleotides: TGTGCCAGCAGGAAGGGACAGGGGAGGAATGAGCAGTTCTTC. Encoded protein: CASRKGQGRNEQFF. The chain combines TRBV6-1 with TRBJ2-1; TRBD1 aligns across 10 bases. After removal of 6 bases from V and 7 bases from J, the junction contained 6 bases not matched to a gene. CDR1 and CDR2 (germline): MNHNS, SASEGT. This CDR3 spans 14 amino acids.

This clonotype was detected many times. The rearrangement uses TRBV6-1 and TRBJ1-5, with D maybe TRBD1 (5 bases). The V end was cut by 6 bases, the J end by 3 bases, with 9 bases between. CDR1 MNHNS and CDR2 SASEGT come from the germline V gene. CDR3 length equals 13 residues. CDR3 region: CASRGTDNQPQHF. As DNA, the CDR3 is TGTGCCAGCAGAGGGACGGACAATCAGCCCCAGCATTTT.

This clonotype was seen more than once but under ten times. A much larger clone differs by one base, so this may be a read error. The rearrangement joins TRBV28 to TRBJ2-1; no definite D call. CDR3 size: 15 residues. Germline V gives CDR1 MDHEN, CDR2 SYDVKM. This CDR3 is CASSSLFSGYNERFF. For the CDR3, the DNA is TGTGCCAGCAGTTCCTTGTTTTCAGGCTACAATGAGCGGTTCTTC.

This clonotype was counted a few times. The chain joins TRBV4-1 to TRBJ1-2; 9 bases fit TRBD1. V was clipped by 2 bases and J by 1 base; unmatched bases: 5. This CDR3 spans 16 amino acids. Germline CDR1 and CDR2: MGHRA and YSYEKL. The CDR3 loop reads CASSQPDRGSNYGYTF. The CDR3 DNA is TGCGCCAGCAGCCAACCCGACAGGGGGAGTAACTATGGCTACACCTTC.

This clonotype was picked up many times. The chain recombines TRBV7-2 with TRBJ2-7; either TRBD1 or TRBD2 may supply D (5 bases each). V lost 1 base, J lost 4 bases, and 20 bases lay in between. This CDR3 is built from 17 residues. Per germline, CDR1 SGHTA and CDR2 FQGNSA. CDR3: CASSLGGRLGRGYEQYF. The CDR3 bases are TGTGCCAGCAGCTTAGGGGGCCGGCTGGGCCGGGGTTACGAGCAGTACTTC.

Comment on this clonotype: Just one base apart from a much larger clone, this may be a read error. The genes are TRBV7-9 and TRBJ2-7; 9 bases are a match to TRBD2. The CDR3 length is 15 residues. Germline assignment: CDR1 SEHNR and CDR2 FQNEAQ (reference sequence). For the CDR3, the DNA is TGTACCAGCAGCGTGGGGTCTAGCGGGAACTACGAGCAGTACTTC. Its translation is CTSSVGSSGNYEQYF. Looking up the rest from reference TRBV7-9 and TRBJ2-7 gives the full variable domain: DTGVSQNPRHKITKRGQNVTFRCDPISEHNRLYWYRQTLGQGPEFLTYFQNEAQLEKSRLLSDRFSAERPKGSFSTLEIQRTEQGDSAMYLCTSSVGSSGNYEQYFGPGTRLTVT.

The chain joins TRBV6-2 or TRBV6-3 to TRBJ2-1; D possibly corresponds to TRBD2 (6 bases). V was trimmed by 6 bases and J by 10 bases, leaving 19 bases between them. Germline V gene lookup returns CDR1 MNHEY and CDR2 SVGEGT. CDR3 length equals 14 residues. This CDR3 reads CASSGLPNVREQFF. The CDR3 DNA reads TGTGCCAGCAGCGGACTACCAAATGTGAGAGAGCAGTTCTTC.

This clonotype was counted a few times. The V gene is TRBV20-1, the J gene TRBJ2-1, with 7 nucleotides matching TRBD2. The CDR3 covers 16 residues. CDR1 and CDR2 (germline): DFQATT, SNEGSKA (reference sequence). Trimming at V came to 0 bases and at J to 5 bases, leaving 10 bases not matched to a gene. The CDR3 DNA reads as TGCAGTGCTAGAGATCGCCGCGGGAGACTCGACAATGAGCAGTTCTTC. Translating gives CSARDRRGRLDNEQFF.